Sequencing of this TCR beta chain was carried out in a study of control samples from healthy donors and cancer patients. As regards this clone: A read error may account for a junction end that differs from germline. Other DNA sequences from this sample encode an identical CDR3 as well.

The table came from immunoSEQ multiplex PCR; TCRdb's copy has only in-frame clones and leaves some out. The sample contains under 85,000 clones, roughly 87% of which appear only once. The TCR was taken from a man between 60 and 75 years old with colorectal cancer. The sequencing input was PBMCs.

CDR3 DNA sequence: TGCGCCAGCAGCTTGGCCCCTTGGACAGAGTACTACGAGCAGTACTTT. Its translation is CASSLAPWTEYYEQYF. J is TRBJ2-7 and V is TRBV5-1, with D possibly matching TRBD1 (6 bases). Germline V lookup: CDR1 SGHRS, CDR2 YFSETQ. The CDR3 sequence is 16 residues long.